This T cell receptor (beta chain) is drawn from a study of identical twins (dated by TCRdb to the mid-2010s). Turning to the overall study: To test whether fetal clonotypes persist, this study deep-sequenced TCR alpha and beta repertoires from monozygotic twins, from unrelated adults of various ages, and from cord blood. Replicate twin experiments were performed at different times using different library preparation protocols to rule out contamination.

Compared with germline, V lacks 3 bases and J lacks 6 bases; bases without a gene match: 4. The CDR3 goes from the cysteine to the phenylalanine over 15 residues. The CDR3 DNA has 45 bases and is translated from base 1. Sequences LGHNA (CDR1) and YNFKEQ (CDR2) are obtained from the germline V gene. This clonotype was recorded many times. The antigen it recognizes is unknown. Per-nucleotide qualities are absent, and no much larger clonotype sits a single base away. Paper-wide results and their limitations: The excess sharing between twins in beta out-of-frame sequences was weaker because fewer shared sequences reduced the signal-to-noise ratio. Abundant cord blood beta clonotypes had fewer insertions, young adult naive repertoires showed a similar but weaker trend, and memory repertoires showed no such trend. Because the same donors could not be followed over many years, the conclusions depended on cross-sectional statistical analysis. Zero-insertion analyses could be partly confounded by invariant T cells such as MAIT and iNKT, although diverse VJ usage argued against such confounding for most clonotypes. Compared with coincidental sharing between unrelated individuals, out-of-frame TCR alpha sequences shared between twins showed an excess of sequences with low generation probability. Out-of-frame TCR alpha sharing in monozygotic twins was systematically underestimated by recombination models, whereas sharing between unrelated individuals was in agreement with the recombination models.

Every donor in the study was a healthy Caucasian. Three pairs of female monozygotic twins, all aged 18 to 29 years, made up the twin cohort. The RNA used for TCR libraries was isolated from peripheral blood mononuclear cells. Libraries were made using 5' RACE. Sequencer: Illumina HiSeq 2000. Template switching introduced a universal primer binding site; the final cDNA contained a unique molecular identifier, enabling accurate counting of TCR cDNA molecules. First-strand cDNA for TCR alpha and beta chains was synthesized from specific primers in the conserved constant-segment region. To control for contamination, every cDNA library was double barcoded, receiving both a SMART-Mk sample barcode and Illumina barcodes. TruSeq adapter sequences and Illumina sample barcodes were added in two successive PCR steps. The TCR alpha and beta cDNA libraries were sequenced on the Illumina HiSeq platform using custom primers. In the authors' own workflow: MiGEC processed the raw reads to extract unique molecular identifiers, while MiXCR was used to determine the CDR3 positions. For each individual, recombination models were inferred using an EM algorithm with the repgenHMM and IGoR tools. Shared clonotype analysis was performed with the tcR package in R, normalizing sharing by the product of cloneset sizes. To study raw recombination without the effects of thymic and clonal selection, out-of-frame nonproductive sequences were analyzed. In-frame beta chains were kept once TCRdb had trimmed the public reads at Q25 with fastp and called clones with MiXCR. Each entry is one CDR3 protein sequence, shown with its most common DNA and genes. TCRdb's processing, not the study's, gives the V and J calls here. This sample is represented by 550,000 to 700,000 distinct CDR3 sequences; around 9.6% of them were singletons. The biggest ten clones account for 2.5% to 3.5% of the sample.

These data were likewise used in another study, on yellow fever vaccine responses in identical twins. As that second study puts it: The T cell response to vaccination in identical twins was reported by the authors to appear partly convergent and partly personalized. The study precisely tracked vaccine-responding T cell clones in identical twins.

The sequencing sample was made of PBMCs. The TCR was taken from a woman aged 18 to 35 in good health. The rearrangement joined TRBV4-2 to TRBJ2-1, with TRBD2 matching 11 junction bases. In nucleotide form, the sequence is TGTGCCAGCAGCCAGGGACTAGCGGAATTCAATGAGCAGTTCTTC. Translated, this is CASSQGLAEFNEQFF.